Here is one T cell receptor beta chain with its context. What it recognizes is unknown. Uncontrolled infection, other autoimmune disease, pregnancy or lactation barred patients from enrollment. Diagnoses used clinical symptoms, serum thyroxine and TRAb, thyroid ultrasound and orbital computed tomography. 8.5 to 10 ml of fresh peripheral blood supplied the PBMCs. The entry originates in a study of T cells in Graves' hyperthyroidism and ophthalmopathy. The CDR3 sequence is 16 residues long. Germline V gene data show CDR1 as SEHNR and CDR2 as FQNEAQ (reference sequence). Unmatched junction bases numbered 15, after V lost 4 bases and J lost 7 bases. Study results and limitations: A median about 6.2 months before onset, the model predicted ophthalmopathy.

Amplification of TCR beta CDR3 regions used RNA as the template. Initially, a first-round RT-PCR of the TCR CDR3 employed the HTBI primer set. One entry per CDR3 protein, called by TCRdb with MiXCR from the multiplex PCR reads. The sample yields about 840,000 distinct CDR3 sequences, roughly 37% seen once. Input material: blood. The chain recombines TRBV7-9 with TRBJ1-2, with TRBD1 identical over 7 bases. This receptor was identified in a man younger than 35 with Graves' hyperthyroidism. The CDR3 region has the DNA TGTGCCAGCAGCTGGAAGGGGGCAGTCAGAGCTGTTGGCTACACCTTC. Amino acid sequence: CASSWKGAVRAVGYTF.